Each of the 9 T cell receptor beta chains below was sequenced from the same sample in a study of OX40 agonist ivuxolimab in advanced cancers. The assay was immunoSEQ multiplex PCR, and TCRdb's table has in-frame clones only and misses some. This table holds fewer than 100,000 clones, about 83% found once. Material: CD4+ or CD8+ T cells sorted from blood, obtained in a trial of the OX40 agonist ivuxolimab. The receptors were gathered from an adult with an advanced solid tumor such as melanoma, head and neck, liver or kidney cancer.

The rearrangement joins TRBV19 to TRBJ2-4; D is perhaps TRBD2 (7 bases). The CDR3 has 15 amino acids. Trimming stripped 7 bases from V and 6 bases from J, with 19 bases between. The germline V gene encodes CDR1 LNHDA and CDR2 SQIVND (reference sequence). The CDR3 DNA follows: TGTGCCAGTACCTCCGGGGGGCGTGGGGGAAACATTCAGTACTTC. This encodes CASTSGGRGGNIQYF. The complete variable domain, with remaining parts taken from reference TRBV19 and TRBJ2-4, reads DGGITQSPKYLFRKEGQNVTLSCEQNLNHDAMYWYRQDPGQGLRLIYYSQIVNDFQKGDIAEGYSVSREKKESFPLTVTSAQKNPTAFYLCASTSGGRGGNIQYFGAGTRLSVL.

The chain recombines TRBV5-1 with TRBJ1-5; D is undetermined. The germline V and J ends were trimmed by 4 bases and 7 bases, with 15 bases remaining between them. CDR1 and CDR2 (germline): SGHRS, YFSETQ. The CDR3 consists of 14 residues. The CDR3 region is CASSLDGSRQPQHF. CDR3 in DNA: TGCGCCAGCAGCCTGGACGGCAGTAGGCAGCCCCAGCATTTT.

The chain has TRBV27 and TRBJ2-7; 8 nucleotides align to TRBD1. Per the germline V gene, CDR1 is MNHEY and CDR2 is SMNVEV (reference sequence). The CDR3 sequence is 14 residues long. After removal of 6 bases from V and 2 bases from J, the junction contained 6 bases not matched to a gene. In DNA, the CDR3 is TGTGCCAGCAGCTCCTGGACAGGGACCTACGAGCAGTACTTC. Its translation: CASSSWTGTYEQYF.

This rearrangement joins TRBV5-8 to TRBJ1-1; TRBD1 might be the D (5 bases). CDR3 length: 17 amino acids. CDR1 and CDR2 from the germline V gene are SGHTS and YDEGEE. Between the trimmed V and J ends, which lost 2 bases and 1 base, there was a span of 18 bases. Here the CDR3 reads CASSFRVWLGGNTEAFF. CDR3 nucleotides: TGTGCCAGCAGCTTCAGGGTCTGGCTGGGAGGGAACACTGAAGCTTTCTTT.

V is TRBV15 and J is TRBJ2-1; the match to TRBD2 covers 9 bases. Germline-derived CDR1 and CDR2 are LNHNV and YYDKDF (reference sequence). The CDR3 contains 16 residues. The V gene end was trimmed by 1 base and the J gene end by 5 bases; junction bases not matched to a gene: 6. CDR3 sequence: CATSRVAGVFHNEQFF. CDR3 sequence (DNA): TGTGCCACCAGCAGAGTAGCGGGGGTCTTTCACAATGAGCAGTTCTTC. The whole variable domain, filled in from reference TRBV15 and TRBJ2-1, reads DAMVIQNPRYQVTQFGKPVTLSCSQTLNHNVMYWYQQKSSQAPKLLFHYYDKDFNNEADTPDNFQSRRPNTSFCFLDIRSPGLGDTAMYLCATSRVAGVFHNEQFFGPGTRLTVL.

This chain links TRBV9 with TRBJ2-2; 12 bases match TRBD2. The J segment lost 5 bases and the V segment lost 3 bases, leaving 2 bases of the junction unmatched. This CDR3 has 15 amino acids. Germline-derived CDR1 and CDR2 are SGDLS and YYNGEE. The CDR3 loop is CASSGTSGGTGELFF. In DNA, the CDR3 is TGTGCCAGCAGCGGCACTAGCGGGGGGACCGGGGAGCTGTTTTTT.

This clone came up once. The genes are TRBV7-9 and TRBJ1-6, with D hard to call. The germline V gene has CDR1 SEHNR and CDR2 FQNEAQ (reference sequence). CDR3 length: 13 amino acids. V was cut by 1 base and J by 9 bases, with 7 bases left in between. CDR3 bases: TGTGCCAGCAGCTTAGAGGGAAGTTCACCCCTCCACTTT. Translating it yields CASSLEGSSPLHF.

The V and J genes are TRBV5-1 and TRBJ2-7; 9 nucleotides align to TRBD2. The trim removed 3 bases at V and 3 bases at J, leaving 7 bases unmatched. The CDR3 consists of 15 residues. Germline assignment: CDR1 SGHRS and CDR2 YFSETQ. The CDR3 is CASSSRGGGVYEQYF. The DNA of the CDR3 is TGCGCCAGCAGCTCCCGGGGCGGGGGGGTCTACGAGCAGTACTTC.

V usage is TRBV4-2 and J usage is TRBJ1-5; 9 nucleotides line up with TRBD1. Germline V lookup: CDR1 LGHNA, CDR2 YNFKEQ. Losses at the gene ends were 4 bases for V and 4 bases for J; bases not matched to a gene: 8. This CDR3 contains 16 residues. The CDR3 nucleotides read TGTGCCAGCAGCCCCGAGGTCGGACAGGGGAATCAGCCCCAGCATTTT. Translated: CASSPEVGQGNQPQHF.